This T cell receptor beta chain came from a study of PD-1 blockade in mismatch repair-deficient tumors. Study-level background: Enrolled about 2013-2017, patients had progressing, pretreated mismatch repair-deficient cancers of 11 to 13 types.

Study observations and caveats: After pembrolizumab, tumor-resident clones rose rapidly, then generally contracted before radiologic responses.

Sequencing was performed with immunoSEQ multiplex PCR; in TCRdb, only in-frame clones are kept and a portion is missing. The sample comprises around 110,000 clones, 70% to 80% of which are singletons, and about 5.1% rests with the top ten. Per the germline V gene, CDR1 is SEHNR and CDR2 is FQNEAQ (reference sequence). V dropped 1 base and J dropped 10 bases, with 12 bases sitting between them. The CDR3 length is 13 residues. Mismatch repair deficiency was confirmed in all patients, by PCR or immunohistochemistry. TCRs were sequenced from a few patients responding to pembrolizumab. In the case of this clone: Its antigen remains unidentified.

The sequence derives from an adult with mismatch repair-deficient cancer. The specimen was peripheral blood, collected approximately 60 weeks after starting pembrolizumab. This chain uses TRBV7-9 with TRBJ2-3, with TRBD2 as a possible D gene (5 bases). CDR3 in amino acids: CASSLGATSPQYF. In nucleotides, the CDR3 is TGTGCCAGCAGCTTAGGGGCCACTAGTCCGCAGTATTTT.